A selection of T cell receptor beta chains follows, all from one sample in a study of shared T cell receptors in the human thymus. Clones were sequenced by immunoSEQ multiplex PCR, and TCRdb holds only the in-frame ones, with some missing. This table holds roughly 710,000 clones, approximately 85% found once. This sample also belongs to another study, concerning human thymus T cells.

Material: thymocytes. These TCRs come from a girl under three years old with a congenital heart defect. Both conserved end residues are part of each CDR3. D genes are given only for firm matches. The listing skips clone size in some rows; elsewhere it reads once, few, many or a size class.

abundance,j_gene,v_gene,len,d_gene,CDR3aa,CDR3nt
few,TRBJ2-3,TRBV6-5,16,TRBD1,CASSSRGRGLIDTQYF,TGTGCCAGCAGTTCCCGGGGCAGGGGGTTGATAGATACGCAGTATTTT
few,TRBJ1-4,TRBV11-2,16,-,CASSLVDNATNEKLFF,TGTGCCAGCAGCTTAGTGGACAATGCAACTAATGAAAAACTGTTTTTT
-,TRBJ2-1,TRBV11-2,19,-,CASSPITNPDSDDYNEQFF,TGTGCCAGCAGCCCAATCACCAATCCTGACAGCGACGACTACAATGAGCAGTTCTTC
-,TRBJ2-7,TRBV6-6,11,-,CASMDLGGSWF,TGTGCCAGCATGGACCTAGGGGGTTCGTGGTTC
-,TRBJ2-3,TRBV29-1,16,TRBD2,CSALKIPGLVTDTQYF,TGCAGCGCCCTGAAAATCCCGGGACTAGTCACAGATACGCAGTATTTT
-,TRBJ2-6,TRBV5-1,19,-,CASSFQGRESTSGANVLTF,TGCGCCAGCAGCTTTCAGGGCCGAGAAAGCACCTCTGGGGCCAACGTCCTGACTTTC
-,TRBJ1-5,TRBV28,15,-,CASSPHRGINQPQHF,TGTGCCAGCAGTCCCCATAGGGGGATCAATCAGCCCCAGCATTTT
-,TRBJ1-2,TRBV19,13,-,CASRATANYGYTF,TGTGCCAGTAGGGCGACAGCAAACTATGGCTACACCTTC
few,TRBJ2-3,TRBV9,14,TRBD2,CASSVQRGTDTQYF,TGTGCCAGCAGCGTACAGCGGGGAACAGATACGCAGTATTTT
-,TRBJ2-1,TRBV15,17,-,CATSRTLGLSTYNEQFF,TGTGCCACCAGCAGGACCCTAGGACTTTCCACCTACAATGAGCAGTTCTTC
-,TRBJ2-5,TRBV29-1,15,TRBD2,CSVEESSGGAETQYF,TGCAGCGTTGAGGAATCTAGCGGGGGGGCAGAGACCCAGTACTTC
-,TRBJ2-1,TRBV2,16,TRBD1,CASPTGAARGIGEQFF,TGTGCCAGCCCTACAGGGGCGGCCCGTGGTATAGGTGAGCAGTTCTTC
-,TRBJ1-5,TRBV6-5,15,-,CASRLGHGPNQPQHF,TGTGCCAGCAGACTCGGACACGGACCCAATCAGCCCCAGCATTTT
few,TRBJ1-3,TRBV5-1,17,-,CASSLGQAVFAGNTIYF,TGCGCCAGCAGCTTAGGTCAGGCCGTTTTTGCTGGAAACACCATATATTTT
-,TRBJ2-3,TRBV29-1,16,-,CSAATGSGESMDTQYF,TGCAGCGCTGCCACTGGGTCGGGGGAGTCGATGGATACGCAGTATTTT
-,TRBJ2-7,TRBV5-5,13,-,CASSPGSMDEQYF,TGTGCCAGCAGCCCGGGATCGATGGACGAGCAGTACTTC
-,TRBJ1-1,TRBV10-3,13,-,CAITGRDYTEAFF,TGTGCCATCACAGGTAGAGATTACACTGAAGCTTTCTTT
once,TRBJ1-2,TRBV28,15,-,CASSFIPRGIGGYTF,TGTGCCAGCAGTTTTATCCCCCGAGGAATTGGAGGCTACACCTTC
-,TRBJ1-6,TRBV4-3,15,-,CASSLGGRHNSPLHF,TGCGCCAGCAGCCTCGGGGGGAGACATAATTCACCCCTCCACTTT
few,TRBJ1-2,TRBV2,14,-,CASESQEVNYGYTF,TGTGCCAGCGAGAGCCAGGAGGTTAACTATGGCTACACCTTC
-,TRBJ2-5,TRBV6-5,16,TRBD2,CASSYDAGGAEETQYF,TGTGCCAGCAGTTACGACGCGGGGGGTGCAGAAGAGACCCAGTACTTC
-,TRBJ1-3,TRBV2,16,TRBD1,CASSDLPGQAGNTIYF,TGTGCCAGCAGTGATCTCCCAGGACAGGCTGGAAACACCATATATTTT
-,TRBJ1-1,TRBV19,13,TRBD1,CASSPDRGTEAFF,TGTGCCAGTAGTCCCGACAGGGGAACTGAAGCTTTCTTT
-,TRBJ1-5,TRBV28,15,-,CASNTAPYSNQPQHF,TGTGCCAGCAATACAGCACCGTATAGCAATCAGCCCCAGCATTTT
-,TRBJ1-2,TRBV19,17,-,CASSIPNRIPAGGGYTF,TGTGCCAGTAGTATCCCAAACCGGATACCGGCCGGCGGGGGCTACACCTTC
-,TRBJ2-4,TRBV13,14,TRBD1,CASRDSVAKNIQYF,TGTGCCAGCCGGGACAGCGTAGCCAAAAACATTCAGTACTTC